This entry concerns a single T cell receptor (beta chain). This CDR3 contains 16 residues. Germline V gene sequence: CDR1 KGHDR, CDR2 SFDVKD. V lost 7 bases, J lost 2 bases, and 16 bases lay in between. The data were taken from a study of blood T cell repertoires in COVID-19. Using immunoSEQ multiplex PCR, the repertoire was profiled, and TCRdb retains in-frame clones only, with some absent. The sample yields roughly 150,000 clones, about four fifths seen once. The age range of participants was 18 to 89 years, with residence in about 25 US areas. Before being deemed recovered, Cohort 3 donors had two negative PCRs, clearance, or symptom resolution.

This rearrangement joins TRBV24-1 to TRBJ2-2; a weak D match, TRBD1 (6 bases). This sequence originates from a man aged 55 to 69 who had recovered from COVID-19. The sample consisted of PBMCs or T cells enriched from blood (not recorded which). The CDR3 sequence: CATSRDGQINTGELFF. In nucleotides, the CDR3 is TGTGCCACCAGCCGGGACGGACAGATCAACACCGGGGAGCTGTTTTTT.